This note documents a single T cell receptor (beta chain) sequence. The protocol was immunoSEQ multiplex PCR, while the TCRdb copy is restricted to in-frame clones and leaves out a portion. Seen here are 14,000 to 15,000 clones, around three quarters observed once, and the top ten hold approximately 15%. This specimen belongs to a study of T cells after somatic rescue of genetic block. J lost 2 bases, V lost 4 bases, and 10 bases had no gene match. Germline V gene sequence: CDR1 LGHNA, CDR2 YNFKEQ. The length of the CDR3 is 16 residues. The TCR was taken from a boy younger than 18. The sample comprised peripheral blood mononuclear cells (PBMCs). This chain links TRBV4-2 with TRBJ1-1, with 7 bases identical to TRBD1. The CDR3 DNA is TGTGCCAGCAGCCCCCCCGGACAGGTTGGAAACACTGAAGCTTTCTTT. Protein: CASSPPGQVGNTEAFF.